The 21 T cell receptor beta chains given below trace back to one sample, sequenced in a study of T cell responses to AZD1222 COVID-19 vaccine. Generated by immunoSEQ multiplex PCR, the TCRdb table keeps only in-frame clones and is missing some. The sample holds roughly 190,000 clones, around 90% seen once. The material sequenced was peripheral blood, taken on day 0 of AZD1222 vaccination. Receptors originate from an adult in good health.

The chain uses TRBV7-2 and TRBJ1-2; no clear D gene. Germline V CDR1 and CDR2: SGHTA, FQGNSA. The CDR3 runs 18 residues. V dropped 0 bases and J dropped 2 bases, with 19 bases sitting between them. The CDR3 DNA sequence: TGTGCCAGCAGCTTAGCGTTGCCCCGGAAAGAGGAGAACTATGGCTACACCTTC. This gives the protein CASSLALPRKEENYGYTF.

This clone came up a few times. The chain uses TRBV6-6 and TRBJ2-7; TRBD1 or TRBD2 may be the D gene (5 bases each). There are 14 residues in the CDR3. With 3 bases removed from V and 3 bases from J, the gap between germline ends came to 12 bases. In germline, CDR1 is MNHNY, CDR2 SVGAGI (reference sequence). CDR3 in DNA: TGTGCCAGCAGTTATGGGGGTAAGAACTACGAGCAGTACTTC. Translation: CASSYGGKNYEQYF.

The rearrangement uses TRBV5-6 and TRBJ1-2; 7 bases fit TRBD1. J gave up 6 bases and V 2 bases, and 13 bases lay outside the gene matches. Germline lookup yields CDR1 SGHDT and CDR2 YYEEEE. The CDR3 has 16 residues. DNA of the CDR3: TGTGCCAGCAGCTTTTTACTACGGGACAGTTGGGATGGCTACACCTTC. This encodes CASSFLLRDSWDGYTF.

The chain uses TRBV7-9 and TRBJ1-1; D gene ambiguous. V was shortened by 3 bases and J by 8 bases, with 10 bases between the two germline ends. CDR1 and CDR2 (germline): SEHNR, FQNEAQ (reference sequence). The CDR3 covers 12 residues. CDR3 nucleotides: TGTGCCAGCAGCTTCACGGAGCCCGAAGCTTTCTTT. Residues: CASSFTEPEAFF.

V and J are TRBV9 and TRBJ2-3; tentatively, D is TRBD1 (7 bases). This CDR3 has 16 amino acids. The ends were cut back, 0 bases at V and 5 bases at J, with 16 bases in the middle. CDR1 and CDR2 (germline): SGDLS, YYNGEE. The CDR3 DNA reads as TGTGCCAGCAGCGTAGCGGAGGGGGCGGTCCAAGATACGCAGTATTTT. This translates into CASSVAEGAVQDTQYF.

CDR3 in amino acids: CASSQDASPPSVYGYTF. The CDR3, as DNA: TGCGCCAGCAGCCAAGATGCTTCCCCCCCCTCTGTCTATGGCTACACCTTC. The chain couples TRBV4-1 to TRBJ1-2, with D hard to call. Germline V gene data show CDR1 as MGHRA and CDR2 as YSYEKL. The V end was cut by 0 bases, the J end by 4 bases, with 18 bases between. The CDR3 sequence is 17 residues long.

The gene calls are TRBV29-1 and TRBJ1-2, with D unclear. Trimming stripped 8 bases from V and 1 base from J, with 8 bases between. CDR1 and CDR2 (germline): SQVTM, ANQGSEA. The CDR3 runs to 11 residues. The CDR3 protein is CSTPHNYGYTF. CDR3 in DNA: TGCAGCACGCCACATAACTATGGCTACACCTTC.

CDR3 in amino acids: CASSSQTSSYNEQFF. DNA of the CDR3: TGCGCCAGCAGCTCACAGACTAGCTCCTACAATGAGCAGTTCTTC. The chain links TRBV5-1 to TRBJ2-1, with a weak D call TRBD2 (6 bases). With 3 bases removed from V and 0 bases from J, the gap between germline ends came to 10 bases. The CDR3 is 15 amino acids. The germline CDR1 and CDR2 sequences are SGHRS and YFSETQ.

The chain employs TRBV15 and TRBJ1-2, with a possible D match to TRBD1 (6 bases). The CDR3 is 15 residues long. CDR1 is LNHNV, CDR2 YYDKDF, per germline (reference sequence). V was trimmed by 0 bases and J by 1 base, leaving 9 bases between them. CDR3 in amino acids: CATSRDRGDNYGYTF. Written as DNA, the CDR3 is TGTGCCACCAGCAGAGACAGGGGAGATAACTATGGCTACACCTTC.

V and J are TRBV19 and TRBJ2-3, with no clear D. This CDR3 has 14 residues. V lost 7 bases and J lost 2, with 13 bases in between. Germline CDR1 and CDR2: LNHDA and SQIVND (reference sequence). The CDR3 loop reads CASKSGGTTDTQYF. The DNA for the CDR3 is TGTGCCAGTAAGTCCGGCGGTACCACAGATACGCAGTATTTT.

The genes are TRBV5-1 and TRBJ2-1; 11 bases match TRBD2. Unmatched junction bases numbered 2, after V lost 0 bases and J lost 6 bases. Germline CDR1 is SGHRS and CDR2 is YFSETQ. The CDR3 covers 15 residues. CDR3 residues: CASSLDGTSGNEQFF. Written as DNA, the CDR3 is TGCGCCAGCAGCTTGGATGGGACTAGCGGCAATGAGCAGTTCTTC.

The J gene is TRBJ2-7, the V gene TRBV18; D might be TRBD2 (6 bases). The CDR3 loop spans 12 amino acids. CDR1 is KGHSH, CDR2 LQKENI, per germline. V gave up 1 base and J gave up 7 bases, with 8 bases separating them. CDR3 in DNA: TGTGCCAGCTCACCACTTGGAGGGGAGCAGTACTTC. Amino acids: CASSPLGGEQYF.

This clone showed up just a few times. This sequence joins TRBV27 and TRBJ1-2; tentative D call: TRBD1 (6 bases). Germline loops: CDR1 MNHEY, CDR2 SMNVEV (reference sequence). With 0 bases removed from V and 6 bases from J, the gap between germline ends came to 17 bases. The CDR3 is 16 amino acids. CDR3 DNA sequence: TGTGCCAGCAGTTTATCGAGCTGGGGGGCGGGCAATGGCTACACCTTC. Translating it yields CASSLSSWGAGNGYTF.

J is TRBJ2-7 and V is TRBV19; 10 bases are shared with TRBD1. The CDR3 sequence is 18 residues long. V was pared by 1 base and J by 1 base, with 10 bases of the junction left unmatched. CDR1 LNHDA and CDR2 SQIVND come from the germline V gene (reference sequence). CDR3 in amino acids: CASSIVSPGTGVSYEQYF. For the CDR3, the DNA is TGTGCCAGTAGTATAGTCTCCCCCGGGACAGGGGTTTCCTACGAGCAGTACTTC.

The rearrangement links TRBV5-1 to TRBJ2-7, with unresolved D. The germline gives CDR1 SGHRS, CDR2 YFSETQ. The CDR3 consists of 15 residues. V shed 1 base and J shed 1 base, with 12 bases lying between them. The CDR3 nucleotides read TGCGCCAGCAGCTTGAGGTTAGGGCCTTCCTACGAGCAGTACTTC. Amino acid sequence: CASSLRLGPSYEQYF.

DNA for the CDR3: TGTGCCAGCAGCTTCCAGGGTGGGAACCTTGAGACCCAGTACTTC. Translated: CASSFQGGNLETQYF. The J gene is TRBJ2-5, the V gene TRBV7-2; TRBD1 might be the D (5 bases). The CDR3 has 15 amino acids. Germline V gene data show CDR1 as SGHTA and CDR2 as FQGNSA. Trimming removed 3 bases at V and 5 bases at J, with 16 bases between.

V and J are TRBV4-3 and TRBJ1-4; tentative D call: TRBD1 (6 bases). The V gene's germline CDR1 is LGHNA and CDR2 YSLEER. The CDR3 consists of 16 residues. Trimming removed 1 base at V and 6 bases at J, with 15 bases between. The CDR3 region is CASSQVPQGRYEKLFF. The CDR3 DNA follows: TGCGCCAGCAGCCAAGTCCCACAGGGAAGATATGAAAAACTGTTTTTT.

V and J are TRBV7-2 and TRBJ2-7; D unresolved. This CDR3 is 14 amino acids long. Germline values: CDR1 SGHTA, CDR2 FQGNSA. V was cut by 6 bases and J by 7 bases, with 19 bases left in between. The CDR3 reads CASSSTLNVGEQYF. The CDR3 nucleotides read TGTGCCAGCAGTTCTACTCTCAATGTGGGGGAGCAGTACTTC. Full variable domain (missing parts from reference TRBV7-2 and TRBJ2-7): GAGVSQSPSNKVTEKGKDVELRCDPISGHTALYWYRQSLGQGLEFLIYFQGNSAPDKSGLPSDRFSAERTGGSVSTLTIQRTQQEDSAVYLCASSSTLNVGEQYFGPGTRLTVT.

This CDR3 is CASSTGTGGGVTQYF. DNA for the CDR3: TGTGCCAGCAGTACCGGGACAGGGGGCGGCGTGACCCAGTACTTC. This chain uses TRBV11-2 with TRBJ2-5; 12 bases match TRBD1. The CDR3 contains 15 residues. Germline CDR1 SGHAT, CDR2 FQNNGV. Trimming took 6 bases from V and 7 from J; bases not matched to a gene: 9.

This rearrangement joins TRBV19 to TRBJ1-2; D perhaps matches TRBD1 (6 bases). Between the trimmed V and J ends, which lost 8 bases and 4 bases, there was a span of 20 bases. This CDR3 contains 15 residues. Per the germline V gene, CDR1 is LNHDA and CDR2 is SQIVND (reference sequence). As DNA, the CDR3 is TGTGCCAGTCTCGATCAGGGGTCCCGCCGCTATGGCTACACCTTC. This sequence encodes CASLDQGSRRYGYTF.

The CDR3 protein is CSARGASNTEAFF. CDR3 DNA: TGCAGCGCTAGAGGGGCATCGAACACTGAAGCTTTCTTT. The chain uses TRBV29-1 and TRBJ1-1, with D perhaps matching TRBD1 (5 bases). Germline V CDR1 and CDR2: SQVTM, ANQGSEA. The V gene lost 7 bases and the J gene lost 1 base, with 13 bases spanning the gap. The CDR3 sequence is 13 residues long.